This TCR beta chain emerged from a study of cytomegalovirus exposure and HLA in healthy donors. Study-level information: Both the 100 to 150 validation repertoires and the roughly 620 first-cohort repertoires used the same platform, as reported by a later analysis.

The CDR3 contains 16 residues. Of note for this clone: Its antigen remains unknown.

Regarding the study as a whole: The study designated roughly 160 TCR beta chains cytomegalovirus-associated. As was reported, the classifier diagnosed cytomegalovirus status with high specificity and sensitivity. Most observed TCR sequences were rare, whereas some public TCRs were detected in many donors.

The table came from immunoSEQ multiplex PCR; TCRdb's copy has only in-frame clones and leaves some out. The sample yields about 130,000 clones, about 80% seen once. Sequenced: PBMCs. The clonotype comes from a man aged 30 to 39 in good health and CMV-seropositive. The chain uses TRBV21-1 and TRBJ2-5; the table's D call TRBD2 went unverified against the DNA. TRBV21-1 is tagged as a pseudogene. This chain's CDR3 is CASSSLWGGSLQTQYF. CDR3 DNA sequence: TGTGCCAGCAGCTCCTTGTGGGGGGGGTCCTTGCAGACCCAGTACTTC.